Only a few counts were recorded for the clone carrying this TCR beta chain. Its antigen is not known. Expressed TCRB transcripts were sequenced because the isolated RNA had all been reverse transcribed beforehand. Clones were read by immunoSEQ multiplex PCR, and TCRdb kept only the in-frame ones, dropping some. The sample has about 340,000 clones, approximately 13% seen once. Trimming pared 3 bases from V and 0 bases from J, leaving 11 bases between. Germline V gene data show CDR1 as SGHDT and CDR2 as YYEEEE. There are 15 residues in the CDR3. The sample comes from a study of beta chain features in type 1 diabetes. Across the whole study: In all, around 100 million sorted cells from all samples were analyzed.

Sorting based on CD45RO/CCR7/CD25/CD127/CD95/CD27 separated CD4+ naive, central memory, regulatory and stem cell-like memory cells. Study-wide points: TCRB repertoires of naive, central memory and Treg cells appeared more similar among patients than among healthy donors. Shorter TCRB CDR3s, moderately but significantly so, marked every one of the four CD4+ subsets in Type 1 diabetes patients. Type 1 diabetes patients showed fewer insertions and more deletions at VDJ junctions.

Sequencing input: naive CD4+ T cells from blood. The source is a woman in her late teens or twenties with type 1 diabetes. The rearrangement links TRBV5-6 to TRBJ2-3; possible D gene TRBD2, 5 bases. CDR3 protein: CASSSRGFSTDTQYF. In DNA, the CDR3 is TGTGCCAGCAGCTCCCGCGGGTTCAGCACAGATACGCAGTATTTT. Full variable domain (outside the CDR3, taken from reference TRBV5-6 and TRBJ2-3): DAGVTQSPTHLIKTRGQQVTLRCSPKSGHDTVSWYQQALGQGPQFIFQYYEEEERQRGNFPDRFSGHQFPNYSSELNVNALLLGDSALYLCASSSRGFSTDTQYFGPGTRLTVL.